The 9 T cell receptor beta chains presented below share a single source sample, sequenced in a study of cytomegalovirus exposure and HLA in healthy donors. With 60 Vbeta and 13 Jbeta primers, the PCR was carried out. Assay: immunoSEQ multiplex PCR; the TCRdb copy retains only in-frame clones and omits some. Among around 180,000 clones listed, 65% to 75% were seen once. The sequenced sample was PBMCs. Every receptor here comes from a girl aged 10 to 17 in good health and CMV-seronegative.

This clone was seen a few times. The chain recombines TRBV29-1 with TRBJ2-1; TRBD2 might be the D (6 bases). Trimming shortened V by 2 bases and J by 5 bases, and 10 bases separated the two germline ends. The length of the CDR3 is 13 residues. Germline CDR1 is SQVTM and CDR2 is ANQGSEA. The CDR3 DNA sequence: TGCAGCGTTGAACTGGGCGGGGACAATGAGCAGTTCTTC. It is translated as CSVELGGDNEQFF.

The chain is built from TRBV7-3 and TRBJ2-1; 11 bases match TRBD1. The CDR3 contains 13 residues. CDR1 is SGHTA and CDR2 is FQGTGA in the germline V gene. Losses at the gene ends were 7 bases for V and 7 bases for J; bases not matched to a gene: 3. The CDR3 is CASTGQGDNEQFF. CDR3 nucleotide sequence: TGTGCCAGCACGGGACAGGGGGATAATGAGCAGTTCTTC.

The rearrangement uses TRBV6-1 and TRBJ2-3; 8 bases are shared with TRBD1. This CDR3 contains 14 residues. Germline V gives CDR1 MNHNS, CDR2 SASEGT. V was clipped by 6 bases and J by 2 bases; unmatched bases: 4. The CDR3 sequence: CASSRDRFTDTQYF. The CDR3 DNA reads TGTGCCAGCAGCCGGGACAGGTTCACAGATACGCAGTATTTT.

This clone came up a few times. CDR3 amino acids: CASSQGDRNTEAFF. In DNA, the CDR3 is TGCGCCAGCAGCCAAGGGGACAGGAACACTGAAGCTTTCTTT. V is TRBV4-1 and J is TRBJ1-1; 7 nucleotides line up with TRBD1. The ends lost 1 base at V and 1 base at J; junction bases unmatched: 0. CDR1 and CDR2 from the germline V gene are MGHRA and YSYEKL. The CDR3 runs to 14 residues.

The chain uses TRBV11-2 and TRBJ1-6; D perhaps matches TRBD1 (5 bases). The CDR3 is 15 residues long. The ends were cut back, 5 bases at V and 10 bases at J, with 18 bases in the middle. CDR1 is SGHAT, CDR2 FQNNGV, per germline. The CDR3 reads CASSSRTGVGSPLHF. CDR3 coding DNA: TGTGCCAGCAGCAGCAGAACGGGGGTAGGGTCACCCCTCCACTTT.

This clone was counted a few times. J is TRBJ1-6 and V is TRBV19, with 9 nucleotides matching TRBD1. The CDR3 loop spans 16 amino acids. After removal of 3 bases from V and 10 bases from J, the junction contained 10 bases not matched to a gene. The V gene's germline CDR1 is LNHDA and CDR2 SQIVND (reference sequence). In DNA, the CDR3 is TGTGCCAGTAGTATCGGGACAGGGCTTTTAGAGTCACCCCTCCACTTT. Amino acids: CASSIGTGLLESPLHF.

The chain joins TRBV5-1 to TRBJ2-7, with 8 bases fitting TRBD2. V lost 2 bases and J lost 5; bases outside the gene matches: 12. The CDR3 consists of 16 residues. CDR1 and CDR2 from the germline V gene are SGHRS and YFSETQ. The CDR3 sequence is CASSFLGATGGHEQYF. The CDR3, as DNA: TGCGCCAGCAGCTTCCTAGGGGCGACGGGGGGGCACGAGCAGTACTTC.

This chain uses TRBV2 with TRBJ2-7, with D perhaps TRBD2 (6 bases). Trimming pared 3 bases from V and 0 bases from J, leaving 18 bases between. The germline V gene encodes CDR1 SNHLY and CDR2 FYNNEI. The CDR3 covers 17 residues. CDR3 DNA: TGTGCCAGCAGTGATGGTCGCAGGGAGGCAAGCTCCTACGAGCAGTACTTC. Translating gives CASSDGRREASSYEQYF.

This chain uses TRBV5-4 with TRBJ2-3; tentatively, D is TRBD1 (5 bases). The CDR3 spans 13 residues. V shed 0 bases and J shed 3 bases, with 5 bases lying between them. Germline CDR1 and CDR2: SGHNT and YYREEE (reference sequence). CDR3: CASSLDRTDTQYF. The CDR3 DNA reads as TGTGCCAGCAGCTTGGACAGGACAGATACGCAGTATTTT.